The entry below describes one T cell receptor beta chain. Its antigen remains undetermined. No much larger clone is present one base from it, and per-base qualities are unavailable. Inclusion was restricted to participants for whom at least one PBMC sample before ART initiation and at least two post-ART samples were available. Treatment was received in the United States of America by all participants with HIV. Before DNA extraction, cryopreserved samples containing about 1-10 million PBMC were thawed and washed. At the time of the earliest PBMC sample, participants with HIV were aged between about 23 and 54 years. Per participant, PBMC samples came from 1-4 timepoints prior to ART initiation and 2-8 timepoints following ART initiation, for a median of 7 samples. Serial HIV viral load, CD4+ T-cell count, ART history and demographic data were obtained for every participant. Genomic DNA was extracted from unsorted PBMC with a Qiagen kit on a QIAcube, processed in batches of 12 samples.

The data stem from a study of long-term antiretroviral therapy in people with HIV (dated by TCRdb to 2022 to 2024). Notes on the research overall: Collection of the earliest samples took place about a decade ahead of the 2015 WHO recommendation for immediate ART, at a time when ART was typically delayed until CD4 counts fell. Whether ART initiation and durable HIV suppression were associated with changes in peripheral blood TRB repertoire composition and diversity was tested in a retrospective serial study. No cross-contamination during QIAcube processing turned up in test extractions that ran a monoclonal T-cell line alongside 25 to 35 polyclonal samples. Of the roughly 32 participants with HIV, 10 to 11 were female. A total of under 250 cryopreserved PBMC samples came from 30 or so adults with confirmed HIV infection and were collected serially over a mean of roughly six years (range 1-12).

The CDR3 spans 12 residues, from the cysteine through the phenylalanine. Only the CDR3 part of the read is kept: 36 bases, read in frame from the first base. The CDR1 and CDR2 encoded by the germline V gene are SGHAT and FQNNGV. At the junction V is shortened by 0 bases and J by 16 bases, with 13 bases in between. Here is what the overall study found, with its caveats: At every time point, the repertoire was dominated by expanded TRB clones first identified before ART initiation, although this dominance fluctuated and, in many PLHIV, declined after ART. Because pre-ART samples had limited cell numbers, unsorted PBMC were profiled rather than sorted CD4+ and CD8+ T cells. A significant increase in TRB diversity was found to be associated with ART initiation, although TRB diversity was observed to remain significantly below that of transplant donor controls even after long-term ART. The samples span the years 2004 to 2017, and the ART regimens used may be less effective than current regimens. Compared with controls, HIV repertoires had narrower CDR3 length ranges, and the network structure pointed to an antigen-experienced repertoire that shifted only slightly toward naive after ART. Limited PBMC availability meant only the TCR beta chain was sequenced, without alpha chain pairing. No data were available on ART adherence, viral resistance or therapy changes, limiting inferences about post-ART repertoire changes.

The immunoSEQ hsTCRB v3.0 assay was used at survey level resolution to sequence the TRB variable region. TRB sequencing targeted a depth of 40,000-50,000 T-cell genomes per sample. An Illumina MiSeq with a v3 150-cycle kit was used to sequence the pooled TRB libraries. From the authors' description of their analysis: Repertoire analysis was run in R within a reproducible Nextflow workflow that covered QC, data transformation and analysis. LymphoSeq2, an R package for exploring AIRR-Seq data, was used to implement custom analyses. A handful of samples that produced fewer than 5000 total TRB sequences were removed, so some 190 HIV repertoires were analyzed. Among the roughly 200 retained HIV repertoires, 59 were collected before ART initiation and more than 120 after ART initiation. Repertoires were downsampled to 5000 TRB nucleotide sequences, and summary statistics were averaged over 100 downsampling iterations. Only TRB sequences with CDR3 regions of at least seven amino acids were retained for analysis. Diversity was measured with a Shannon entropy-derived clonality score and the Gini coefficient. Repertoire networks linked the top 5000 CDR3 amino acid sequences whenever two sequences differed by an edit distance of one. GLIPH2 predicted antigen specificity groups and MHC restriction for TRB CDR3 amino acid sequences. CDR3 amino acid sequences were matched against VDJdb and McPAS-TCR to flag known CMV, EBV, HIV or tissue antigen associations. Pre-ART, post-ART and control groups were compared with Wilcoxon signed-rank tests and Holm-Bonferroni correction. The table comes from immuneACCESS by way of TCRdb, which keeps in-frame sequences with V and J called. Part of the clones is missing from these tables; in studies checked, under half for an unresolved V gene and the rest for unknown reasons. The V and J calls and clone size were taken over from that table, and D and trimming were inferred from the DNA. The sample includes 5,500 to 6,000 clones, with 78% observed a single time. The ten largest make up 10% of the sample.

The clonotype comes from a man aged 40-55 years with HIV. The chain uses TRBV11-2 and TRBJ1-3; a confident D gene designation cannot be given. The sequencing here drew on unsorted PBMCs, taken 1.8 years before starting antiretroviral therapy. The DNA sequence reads TGTGCCAGCAGCTTAGATCGAGACGGTCGTTATTTT. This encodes CASSLDRDGRYF.